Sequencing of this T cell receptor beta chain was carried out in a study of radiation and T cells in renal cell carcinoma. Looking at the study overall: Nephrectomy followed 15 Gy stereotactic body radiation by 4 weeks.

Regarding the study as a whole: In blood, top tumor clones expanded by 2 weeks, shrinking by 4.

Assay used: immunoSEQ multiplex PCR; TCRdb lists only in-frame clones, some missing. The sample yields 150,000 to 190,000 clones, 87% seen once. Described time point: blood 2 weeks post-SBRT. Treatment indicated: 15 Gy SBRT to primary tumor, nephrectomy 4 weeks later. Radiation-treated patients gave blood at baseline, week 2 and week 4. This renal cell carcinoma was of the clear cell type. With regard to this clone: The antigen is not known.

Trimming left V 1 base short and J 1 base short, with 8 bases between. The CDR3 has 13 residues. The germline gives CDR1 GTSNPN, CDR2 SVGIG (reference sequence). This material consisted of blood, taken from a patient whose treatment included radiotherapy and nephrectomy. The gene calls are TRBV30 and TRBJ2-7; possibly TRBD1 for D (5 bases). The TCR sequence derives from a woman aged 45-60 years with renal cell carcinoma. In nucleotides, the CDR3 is TGTGCCTGGAGTGAGGGGCAGTCCTACGAGCAGTACTTC. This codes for CAWSEGQSYEQYF.